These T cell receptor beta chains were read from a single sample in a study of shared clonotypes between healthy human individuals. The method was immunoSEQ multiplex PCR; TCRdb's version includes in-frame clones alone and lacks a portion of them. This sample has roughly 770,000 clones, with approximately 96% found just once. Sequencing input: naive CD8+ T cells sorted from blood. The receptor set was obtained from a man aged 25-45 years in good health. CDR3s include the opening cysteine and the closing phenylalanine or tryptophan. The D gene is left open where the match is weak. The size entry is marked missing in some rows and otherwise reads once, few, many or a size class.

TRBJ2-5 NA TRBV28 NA TGTGCCAGCAGTTTTGGGGGACCGTCAGAGACCCAGTACTTC CASSFGGPSETQYF
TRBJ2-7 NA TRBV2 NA TGTGCCAGCAGTGGGCGCGAGCAGTACTTC CASSGREQYF
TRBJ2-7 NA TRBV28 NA TGTGCCAGCAGTTTAAGTACGGGGGCTTCGTACGAGCAGTACTTC CASSLSTGASYEQYF
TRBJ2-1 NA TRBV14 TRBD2 TGTGCCAGCAGCCAACCCGGGACTAGCGGATCCAATGAGCAGTTCTTC CASSQPGTSGSNEQFF
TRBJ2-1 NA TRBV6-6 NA TGTGCCAGCAGTTACGAAAGACACAATGAGCAGTTCTTC CASSYERHNEQFF
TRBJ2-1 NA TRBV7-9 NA TGTGCCAGCAGCGGATCCCTCCGGGAGCAGTTCTTC CASSGSLREQFF
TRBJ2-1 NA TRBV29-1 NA TGCAGCGTCCGAGACAGGATGGATGAGCAGTTCTTC CSVRDRMDEQFF
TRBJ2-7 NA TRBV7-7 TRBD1 TGTGCCAGCAGCCCTGGGACAGGCGGGTACGAGCAGTACTTC CASSPGTGGYEQYF
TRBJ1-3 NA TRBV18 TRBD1 TGTGCCAGCTCACCCCGGGACAGGGGGTCGGACACCATATATTTT CASSPRDRGSDTIYF
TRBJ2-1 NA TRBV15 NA TGTGCCACCAGCAGTCGAAGCTCCTACAATGAGCAGTTCTTC CATSSRSSYNEQFF
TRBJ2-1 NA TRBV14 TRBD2 TGTGCCAGCAGGCCAACCGGGACTAGCGGGACCACTAAAAGCTCCTACAATGAGCAGTTCTTC CASRPTGTSGTTKSSYNEQFF
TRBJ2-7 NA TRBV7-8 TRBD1 TGTGCCAGCACCTCATTCCGGGACAGGGCGTTTGACGAGCAGTACTTC CASTSFRDRAFDEQYF
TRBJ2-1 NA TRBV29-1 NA TGCAGCGTCCCCGCAGGGTCTTCCTACAATGAGCAGTTCTTC CSVPAGSSYNEQFF
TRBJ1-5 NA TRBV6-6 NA TGTGCCAGCAGTTACTCGAACAGGTATAAAGGTCAGCCCCAGCATTTT CASSYSNRYKGQPQHF
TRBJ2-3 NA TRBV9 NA TGTGCCAGCAGTGGGTGGGGGCATAGCACAGATACGCAGTATTTT CASSGWGHSTDTQYF
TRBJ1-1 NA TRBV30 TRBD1 TGTGCCTGGAGTGTGGGACAGGGTTCGTCTGAAGCTTTCTTT CAWSVGQGSSEAFF
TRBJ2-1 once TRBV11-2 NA TGTGCCAGCAGCTTGGAAGCCGGGACCGCGGGCAATGAGCAGTTCTTC CASSLEAGTAGNEQFF
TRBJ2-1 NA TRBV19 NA TGTGCCAGTAGTATAGTATCCGGCCGGGATGAGCAGTTCTTC CASSIVSGRDEQFF
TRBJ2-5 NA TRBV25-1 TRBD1 TGTGCCAGCAGTGAATCGGGGACAGGGGTGGAGACCCAGTACTTC CASSESGTGVETQYF
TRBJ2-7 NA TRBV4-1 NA TGCGCCAGCAGCCAGACGGACAGCTACTACGAGCAGTACTTC CASSQTDSYYEQYF
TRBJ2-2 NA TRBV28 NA TGTGCCAGCGTCGGGGATTACCCGAACACCGGGGAGCTGTTTTTT CASVGDYPNTGELFF
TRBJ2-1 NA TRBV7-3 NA TGTGCCAGCCCCGATGCCGGGGGTGAGCAGTTCTTC CASPDAGGEQFF
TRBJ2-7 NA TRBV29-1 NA TGCAGCGTTGGTTCGGGGTACGAGCAGTACTTC CSVGSGYEQYF
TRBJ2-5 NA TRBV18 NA TGTGCCAGCTCACCAATACGAGGAAGGGAGACCCAGTACTTC CASSPIRGRETQYF
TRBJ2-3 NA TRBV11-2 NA TGTGCCAGCAGCTTAGCGGGATCCACAGATACGCAGTATTTT CASSLAGSTDTQYF
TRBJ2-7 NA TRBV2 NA TGTGCCAGCAGGGGAACCGGGGCCACCTACGAGCAGTACTTC CASRGTGATYEQYF
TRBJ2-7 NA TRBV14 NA TGTGCCAGCAGCCAATCGGTGACTTCCCTCTACGAGCAGTACTTC CASSQSVTSLYEQYF
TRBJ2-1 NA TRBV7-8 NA TGTGCCAGCAGCCTCCCAGACGGTGTCATTACGGATGAGCAGTTCTTC CASSLPDGVITDEQFF
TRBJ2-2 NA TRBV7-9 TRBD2 TGTGCCAGCAGCTCCCTGGGACTAGCGGAAACGAACACCGGGGAGCTGTTTTTT CASSSLGLAETNTGELFF
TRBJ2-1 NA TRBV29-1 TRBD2 TGCAGCGTCTTGGGACTAGCGGTCGTTGAGCAGTTCTTC CSVLGLAVVEQFF
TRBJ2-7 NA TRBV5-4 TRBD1 TGTGCCAGCAGCCCCGGGACAGGGATTATGGGGCAGTACTTC CASSPGTGIMGQYF
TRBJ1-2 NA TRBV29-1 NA TGCAGCGTTGCTAATGGACTCAGTTATAACTATGGCTACACCTTC CSVANGLSYNYGYTF
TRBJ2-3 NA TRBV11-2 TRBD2 TGTGCCACTACGACTAGCGGGAGGGTAGATACGCAGTATTTT CATTTSGRVDTQYF
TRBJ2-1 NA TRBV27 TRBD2 TGTGCCAGCAGTTTAGTGCGGGAGGAAGACAATGAGCAGTTCTTC CASSLVREEDNEQFF
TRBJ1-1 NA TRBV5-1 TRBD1 TGCGCCAGCAGCTCAACGGGGACAGGGGGGACTGAAGCTTTCTTT CASSSTGTGGTEAFF
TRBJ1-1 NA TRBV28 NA TGTGCCAGCACCCTTCTGGTAGGGGGCACTGAAGCTTTCTTT CASTLLVGGTEAFF
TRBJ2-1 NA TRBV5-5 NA TGTGCCAGCAGCCCGCCTACGACAGTCTACAATGAGCAGTTCTTC CASSPPTTVYNEQFF
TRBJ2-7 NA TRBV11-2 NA TGTGCCAGCAGCCCCCAACCCACTAGCGAGCAGTACTTC CASSPQPTSEQYF
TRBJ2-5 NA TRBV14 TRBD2 TGTGCCAGCAGCCAAGGTCCCCGACTAGCGGGAGGGCAAGAGACCCAGTACTTC CASSQGPRLAGGQETQYF
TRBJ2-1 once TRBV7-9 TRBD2 TGTGCCAGCAGCACTAGCGGGAGGGGATACAATGAGCAGTTCTTC CASSTSGRGYNEQFF
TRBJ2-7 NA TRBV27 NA TGTGCCAGCAGTCCAATCCACAGGGTAGGGGAGCAGTACTTC CASSPIHRVGEQYF
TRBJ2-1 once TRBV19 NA TGTGCCAGTAGTATAGCTATTAGGGGTGAGCAGTTCTTC CASSIAIRGEQFF
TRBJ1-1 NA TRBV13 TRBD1 TGTGCCAGCAGCGAGGGACAGGGGGCTTGGACTGAAGCTTTCTTT CASSEGQGAWTEAFF
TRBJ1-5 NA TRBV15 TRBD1 TGTGCCACCAGCAGAGCAGGGGGCTCAAATCAGCCCCAGCATTTT CATSRAGGSNQPQHF
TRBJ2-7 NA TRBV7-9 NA TGTGCCAGCAGTTCCCAGGGGAGCATCTATCACGAGCAGTACTTC CASSSQGSIYHEQYF